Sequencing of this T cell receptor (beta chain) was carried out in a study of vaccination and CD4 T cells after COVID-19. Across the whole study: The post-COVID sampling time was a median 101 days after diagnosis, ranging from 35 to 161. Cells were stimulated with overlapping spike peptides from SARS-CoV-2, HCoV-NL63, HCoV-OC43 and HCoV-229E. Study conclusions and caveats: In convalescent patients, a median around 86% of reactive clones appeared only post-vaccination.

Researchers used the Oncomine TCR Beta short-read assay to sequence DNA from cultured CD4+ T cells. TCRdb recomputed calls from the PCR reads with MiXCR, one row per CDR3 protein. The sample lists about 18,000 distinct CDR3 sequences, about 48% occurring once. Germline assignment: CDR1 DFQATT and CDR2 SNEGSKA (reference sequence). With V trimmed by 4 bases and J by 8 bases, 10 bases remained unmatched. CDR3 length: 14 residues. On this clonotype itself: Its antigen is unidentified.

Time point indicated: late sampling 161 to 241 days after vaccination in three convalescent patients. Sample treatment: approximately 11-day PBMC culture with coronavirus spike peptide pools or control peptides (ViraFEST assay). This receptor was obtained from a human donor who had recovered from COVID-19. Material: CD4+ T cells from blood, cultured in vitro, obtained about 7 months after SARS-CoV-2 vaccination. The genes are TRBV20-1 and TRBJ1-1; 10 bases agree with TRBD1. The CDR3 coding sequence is TGCAGTGCTATTAAGGGGACAGGGGATCGGGAAGCTTTCTTT. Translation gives CSAIKGTGDREAFF.